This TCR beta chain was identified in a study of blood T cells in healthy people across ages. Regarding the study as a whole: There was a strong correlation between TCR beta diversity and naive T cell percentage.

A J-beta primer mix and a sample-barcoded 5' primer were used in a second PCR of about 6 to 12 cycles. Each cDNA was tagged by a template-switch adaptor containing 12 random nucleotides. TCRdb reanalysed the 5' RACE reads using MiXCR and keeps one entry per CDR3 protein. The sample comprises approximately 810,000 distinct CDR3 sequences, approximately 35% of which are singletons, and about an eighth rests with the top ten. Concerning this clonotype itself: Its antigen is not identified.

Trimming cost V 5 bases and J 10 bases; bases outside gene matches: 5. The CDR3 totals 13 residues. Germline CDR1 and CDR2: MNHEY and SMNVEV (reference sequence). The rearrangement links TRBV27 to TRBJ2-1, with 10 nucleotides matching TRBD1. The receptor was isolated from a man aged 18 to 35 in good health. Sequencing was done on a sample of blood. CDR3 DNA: TGTGCCAGCAGTCCGACAGGGGGCCTAGAGCAGTTCTTC. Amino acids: CASSPTGGLEQFF.